This T cell receptor beta chain appears in the sequencing data of a study of early T cells in non-severe SARS-CoV-2 infection. Across the study: The sequenced material was bulk RNA from unsorted whole blood, and its chains were unpaired.

Study-wide results and caveats: The matching step, a VDJdb search, favored anti-spike CD8 responses and missed private and CD4 specificities.

This clonotype has ten or more counts. The antigen is not known. V was cut by 4 bases and J by 9 bases, with 10 bases left in between. Germline loops: CDR1 LGHDT, CDR2 YNNKEL (reference sequence). The CDR3 spans 13 residues. Unique molecular identifiers tagged individual cDNA molecules. In TCRdb, the 5' RACE reads were re-called with MiXCR into one record per CDR3 protein. The sample records just under 60,000 distinct CDR3 sequences, around 9% being singletons. Sequencing was performed on whole blood. The chain employs TRBV3-1 and TRBJ1-6; no firm D call. The clonotype was recovered from an adult who was a healthcare worker with PCR-confirmed SARS-CoV-2 infection or an uninfected control (not recorded which). Here the CDR3 DNA reads TGTGCCAGCAGCCGAGTCGGTCGTTCACCCCTCCACTTT. Translating gives CASSRVGRSPLHF.